This entry features one TCR beta chain sequence. Its matching antigen is unknown. The CDR3 sequence is 14 residues long. Germline assignment: CDR1 SGHRS and CDR2 YFSETQ. Trimming left V 5 bases short and J 3 bases short, with 14 bases between. Both 60 Vbeta primers and 13 Jbeta primers went into the PCR. TCRdb keeps only in-frame clones here, not all; method: immunoSEQ multiplex PCR. The data show more than 110,000 clones, roughly 80% seen once. The data were taken from a study of cytomegalovirus exposure and HLA in healthy donors. The study's findings and limits: The study labeled approximately 150 TCR beta chains cytomegalovirus-associated. 16,951 TCR beta sequences were associated with HLA alleles at 0.05 false discovery rate in a later analysis. Other equally common chains were less clonally expanded than HLA-associated TCR beta chains, a later analysis showed.

The sequence was collected from a female donor in good health and CMV-seronegative. Sequencing input: PBMCs. The chain combines TRBV5-1 with TRBJ1-2; perhaps TRBD1 as D (5 bases). For the CDR3, the DNA is TGCGCCAGCAGACAGCAGGGTAGGGACTATGGCTACACCTTC. Translation: CASRQQGRDYGYTF.